This TCR beta chain appears in the sequencing data of a study of CD8 T cells in ankylosing spondylitis. This clonotype came up many times. Its specificity is not known. MiXCR, applied by TCRdb to the 5' RACE reads, yields one record per CDR3 protein. The sample lists approximately 210,000 distinct CDR3 sequences; about 13% were seen once. Study-level points and caveats: One TCR beta motif, made up of eight or nine highly homologous variants, appeared characteristic of ankylosing spondylitis blood. Clones tied to disease were said to be significantly enriched in matched ankylosing spondylitis synovial fluid.

Sample: blood, either unsorted or a sorted T cell fraction (not recorded which). This receptor was obtained from a male donor with ankylosing spondylitis or in good health (not recorded which).

The CDR3 is CASSPLAGGSYNEQFF. In nucleotides, the CDR3 is TGTGCCAGCTCACCCTTAGCGGGTGGCTCCTACAATGAGCAGTTCTTC. V and J are TRBV18 and TRBJ2-1; 7 bases fit TRBD2. The CDR3 sequence is 16 residues long. V was pared by 3 bases and J by 0 bases, with 5 bases of the junction left unmatched. From germline, CDR1 is KGHSH and CDR2 LQKENI.